These 18 T cell receptor beta chains originate from one sample sequenced in a study of Graves' ophthalmopathy and Graves' hyperthyroidism. Amplification from RNA transcripts yielded the TCR beta CDR3 regions. Second-round multiplex PCR came after a first-round RT-PCR that employed HTBI primers. From the multiplex PCR reads, TCRdb called clonotypes with MiXCR, one entry per CDR3 protein. The sample holds 580,000 or so distinct CDR3 sequences, approximately 37% seen once. The sequencing input was peripheral blood or thyroid tissue (not recorded which). These receptor sequences come from an adult man with Graves' hyperthyroidism.

V and J are TRBV12-3 or TRBV12-4 and TRBJ2-3, with D tentatively TRBD1 (5 bases). V lost 6 bases, J lost 2 bases, and 12 bases lay in between. There are 14 residues in the CDR3. CDR3 amino acids: CASSSDIYTDTQYF. CDR3 DNA sequence: TGTGCCAGCAGCTCGGACATCTACACAGATACGCAGTATTTT.

The V gene is TRBV7-2, the J gene TRBJ2-5; D gene ambiguous. The germline V and J ends were trimmed by 5 bases and 2 bases, with 12 bases remaining between them. The CDR3 is 14 amino acids. The germline V gene encodes CDR1 SGHTA and CDR2 FQGNSA. The CDR3 nucleotides are TGTGCCAGCAGCCAAGCCTTAACGCAAGAGACCCAGTACTTC. As protein: CASSQALTQETQYF.

This clonotype was picked up many times. In DNA, the CDR3 is TGCAGCGTTGAAGATCTGGGGGCCGAGCAGTACTTC. As protein: CSVEDLGAEQYF. The rearrangement uses TRBV29-1 and TRBJ2-7; maybe TRBD1 (6 bases). Trimming removed 0 bases from V and 6 bases from J, with 9 bases in between. Germline-derived CDR1 and CDR2 are SQVTM and ANQGSEA. The CDR3 extends over 12 amino acids.

J is TRBJ2-3 and V is TRBV2; D may match TRBD1 or TRBD2 (6 bases each). The V gene lost 6 bases and the J gene lost 4 bases, with 11 bases spanning the gap. Germline values: CDR1 SNHLY, CDR2 FYNNEI. This CDR3 comprises 13 residues. In DNA form, the CDR3 reads TGTGCCAGCAGCCAAGGGGGGCCAGATACGCAGTATTTT. Translating it yields CASSQGGPDTQYF.

This clonotype was found once. V is TRBV28 and J is TRBJ2-7; D may be TRBD1 or TRBD2 (6 bases each). CDR1 is MDHEN and CDR2 is SYDVKM in the germline V gene. The germline V and J ends were trimmed by 3 bases and 0 bases, with 12 bases remaining between them. The CDR3 runs to 15 residues. The CDR3 protein is CASSFRRGLSYEQYF. The CDR3 bases are TGTGCCAGCAGTTTTCGACGGGGGCTCTCCTACGAGCAGTACTTC.

The J gene is TRBJ1-1, the V gene TRBV6-5; tentative D call: TRBD1 (6 bases). The V end was cut by 6 bases, the J end by 7 bases, with 18 bases between. CDR1 MNHEY and CDR2 SVGAGI come from the germline V gene. This CDR3 spans 14 amino acids. CDR3 region: CASSGGAWGGEAFF. CDR3 bases: TGTGCCAGCAGCGGGGGGGCCTGGGGGGGTGAAGCTTTCTTT.

This clonotype was recorded at least ten times. The chain combines TRBV6-6 with TRBJ2-5, with unresolved D. From germline, CDR1 is MNHNY and CDR2 SVGAGI (reference sequence). The CDR3 length is 12 residues. The V end was cut by 8 bases, the J end by 4 bases, with 11 bases between. The CDR3 reads CASGVLGETQYF. The CDR3 bases are TGTGCCAGCGGGGTATTGGGAGAGACCCAGTACTTC.

This clonotype was recorded at least ten times. This rearrangement joins TRBV25-1 to TRBJ1-3; D is ambiguous. From germline, CDR1 is MGHDK and CDR2 SYGVNS. Trimming shortened V by 4 bases and J by 7 bases, and 5 bases separated the two germline ends. This CDR3 region has 11 residues. The CDR3 sequence: CASSGRNTIYF. The CDR3 coding sequence is TGTGCCAGCAGTGGACGCAACACCATATATTTT.

This clonotype was detected many times. The gene calls are TRBV2 and TRBJ1-2, with a possible D match to TRBD1 (6 bases). The CDR3 runs to 14 residues. Germline V lookup: CDR1 SNHLY, CDR2 FYNNEI. Trimming took 7 bases from V and 4 from J, leaving 16 bases between them. CDR3 bases: TGTGCCAGCAATTGGACAGCTGGGATCTATGGCTACACCTTC. Residues: CASNWTAGIYGYTF.

V and J are TRBV29-1 and TRBJ1-1, with D tentatively TRBD1 (5 bases). CDR1 is SQVTM, CDR2 ANQGSEA, per germline. The length of the CDR3 is 12 residues. Trimming shortened V by 8 bases and J by 0 bases, and 10 bases separated the two germline ends. The CDR3 spells CSSDSVNTEAFF. Written as DNA, the CDR3 is TGCAGCAGTGACAGCGTGAACACTGAAGCTTTCTTT. Full variable domain (outside the CDR3, taken from reference TRBV29-1 and TRBJ1-1): SAVISQKPSRDICQRGTSLTIQCQVDSQVTMMFWYRQQPGQSLTLIATANQGSEATYESGFVIDKFPISRPNLTFSTLTVSNMSPEDSSIYLCSSDSVNTEAFFGQGTRLTVV.

The chain is built from TRBV5-5 and TRBJ1-4; D unresolved. The CDR3 covers 18 residues. V shed 4 bases and J shed 0 bases, with 19 bases lying between them. Per the germline V gene, CDR1 is SGHKS and CDR2 is YYEKEE (reference sequence). The DNA of the CDR3 is TGTGCCAGCAGCCCCACCGGGAACAGCCGGGCAACTAATGAAAAACTGTTTTTT. Its translation is CASSPTGNSRATNEKLFF. The whole variable domain, remainder taken from reference TRBV5-5 and TRBJ1-4, is DAGVTQSPTHLIKTRGQQVTLRCSPISGHKSVSWYQQVLGQGPQFIFQYYEKEERGRGNFPDRFSARQFPNYSSELNVNALLLGDSALYLCASSPTGNSRATNEKLFFGSGTQLSVL.

With regard to this clonotype: One end of the junction varies from germline; a read error may be responsible. CDR3 bases: TGTGCCAGCAGTGACGCTCAGCGGGGGTCCTACAATGAGCCCCAGCATTTT. It yields the protein CASSDAQRGSYNEPQHF. The V gene is TRBV25-1, the J gene TRBJ1-5, with D perhaps matching TRBD1 (5 bases). The CDR3 is 17 residues long. CDR1 and CDR2 from the germline V gene are MGHDK and SYGVNS.

The V and J genes are TRBV27 and TRBJ2-7, with 11 bases matching TRBD2. The V segment lost 5 bases and the J segment 2 bases; nucleotides outside the gene matches: 8. The CDR3 contains 16 residues. Germline CDR1 reads MNHEY; CDR2 reads SMNVEV (reference sequence). CDR3 protein: CASSPLAGGPAYEQYF. DNA of the CDR3: TGTGCCAGCAGTCCGTTAGCGGGAGGGCCGGCCTACGAGCAGTACTTC.

Points on this clonotype: Given a much more abundant clone one base away, this may be a read error. The V call is TRBV7-2, the J call TRBJ1-5; tentative D call: TRBD1 (6 bases). Trimming shortened V by 2 bases and J by 1 base, and 9 bases separated the two germline ends. Looked up from germline, CDR1 is SGHTA and CDR2 is FQGNSA. This CDR3 is built from 15 residues. The CDR3 reads CASSLQGTSNQPQHF. The CDR3 nucleotides are TGTGCCAGCAGCTTACAGGGGACAAGCAATCAGCCCCAGCATTTT.

The rearrangement links TRBV12-5 to TRBJ1-3, with D maybe TRBD1 (5 bases). The germline gives CDR1 LGHNT, CDR2 FRNRAP. V shed 2 bases and J shed 0 bases, with 8 bases lying between them. This CDR3 comprises 15 residues. The chain's CDR3 is CASGLRGNSGNTIYF. DNA of the CDR3: TGTGCTAGTGGTTTGCGGGGCAACTCTGGAAACACCATATATTTT. The complete variable domain, with remaining parts taken from reference TRBV12-5 and TRBJ1-3, reads DARVTQTPRHKVTEMGQEVTMRCQPILGHNTVFWYRQTMMQGLELLAYFRNRAPLDDSGMPKDRFSAEMPDATLATLKIQPSEPRDSAVYFCASGLRGNSGNTIYFGEGSWLTVV.

This chain joins TRBV6-1 and TRBJ1-3; D perhaps matches TRBD1 (5 bases). V was clipped by 2 bases and J by 4 bases, with 12 bases between them. The CDR3 is made up of 15 amino acids. CDR1 MNHNS and CDR2 SASEGT come from the germline V gene. The CDR3 sequence is CASSEIDRSGNTIYF. The CDR3 DNA sequence: TGTGCCAGCAGTGAAATTGACAGATCCGGAAACACCATATATTTT.

This clonotype was detected ten times or more. The genes are TRBV6-1 and TRBJ1-5; the D gene is possibly TRBD1 (5 bases). Germline V lookup: CDR1 MNHNS, CDR2 SASEGT. The V and J ends lost 2 bases and 9 bases respectively, with 11 bases between them. This CDR3 region has 13 residues. DNA for the CDR3: TGTGCCAGCAGTGAAATCGTGAGGGGGCCCCAGCATTTT. This encodes CASSEIVRGPQHF.

This clonotype was seen repeatedly, ten times or more. V and J are TRBV6-5 and TRBJ2-7; D might be TRBD1 (6 bases). V shed 2 bases and J shed 2 bases, with 10 bases lying between them. CDR1 and CDR2 (germline): MNHEY, SVGAGI. CDR3 length: 14 residues. CDR3 loop: CASSYTGNTYEQYF. The CDR3 bases are TGTGCCAGCAGTTACACAGGGAACACCTACGAGCAGTACTTC.